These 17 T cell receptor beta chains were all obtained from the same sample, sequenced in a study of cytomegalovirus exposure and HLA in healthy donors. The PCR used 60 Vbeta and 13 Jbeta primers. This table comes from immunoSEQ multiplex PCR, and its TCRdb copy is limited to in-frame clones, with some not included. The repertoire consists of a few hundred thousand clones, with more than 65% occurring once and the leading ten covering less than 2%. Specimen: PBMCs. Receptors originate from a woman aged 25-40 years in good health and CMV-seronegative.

DNA for the CDR3: TGCGCCAGCAGCTTCCAGGGCGGAGACACTGAAGCTTTCTTT. It specifies CASSFQGGDTEAFF. The chain employs TRBV5-1 and TRBJ1-1; D perhaps matches TRBD1 (5 bases). This CDR3 has 14 amino acids. V shed 2 bases and J shed 3 bases, with 11 bases lying between them. CDR1 and CDR2 (germline): SGHRS, YFSETQ.

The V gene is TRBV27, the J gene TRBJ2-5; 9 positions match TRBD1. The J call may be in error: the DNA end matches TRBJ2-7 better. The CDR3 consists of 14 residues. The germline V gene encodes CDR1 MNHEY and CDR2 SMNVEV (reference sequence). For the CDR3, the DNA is TGTGCCAGCAGCTTGGGACAGGGCTCCTACGAGCAGTACTTC. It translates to CASSLGQGSYEQYF.

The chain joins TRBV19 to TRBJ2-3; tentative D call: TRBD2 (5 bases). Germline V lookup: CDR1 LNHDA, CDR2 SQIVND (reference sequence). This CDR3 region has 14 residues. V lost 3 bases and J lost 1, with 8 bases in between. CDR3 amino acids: CASSMRVGTDTQYF. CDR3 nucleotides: TGTGCCAGTAGTATGAGGGTGGGCACAGATACGCAGTATTTT.

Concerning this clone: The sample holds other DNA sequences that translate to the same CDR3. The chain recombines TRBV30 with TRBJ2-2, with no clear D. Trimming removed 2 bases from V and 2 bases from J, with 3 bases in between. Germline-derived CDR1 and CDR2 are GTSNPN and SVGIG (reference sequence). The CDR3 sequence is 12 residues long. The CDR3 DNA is TGTGCCTGGAGTACTAACACCGGGGAGCTGTTTTTT. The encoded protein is CAWSTNTGELFF.

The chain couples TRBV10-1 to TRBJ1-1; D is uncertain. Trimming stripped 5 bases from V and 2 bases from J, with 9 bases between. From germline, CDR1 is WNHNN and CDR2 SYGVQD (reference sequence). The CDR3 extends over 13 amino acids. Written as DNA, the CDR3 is TGCGCCAGCAGTCCTACAGCAAACACTGAAGCTTTCTTT. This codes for CASSPTANTEAFF.

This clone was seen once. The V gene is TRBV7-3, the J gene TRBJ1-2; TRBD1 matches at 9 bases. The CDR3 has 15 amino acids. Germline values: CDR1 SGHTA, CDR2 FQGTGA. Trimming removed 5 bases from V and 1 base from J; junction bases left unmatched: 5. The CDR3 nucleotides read TGTGCCAGCAGCCCGACAGGGGGGATTAACTATGGCTACACCTTC. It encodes CASSPTGGINYGYTF.

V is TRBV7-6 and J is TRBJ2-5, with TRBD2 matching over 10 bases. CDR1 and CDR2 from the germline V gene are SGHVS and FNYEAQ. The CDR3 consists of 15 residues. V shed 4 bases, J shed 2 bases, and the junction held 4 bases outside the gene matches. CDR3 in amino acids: CASSSTSGPQETQYF. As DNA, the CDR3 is TGTGCCAGCAGCTCGACTAGCGGGCCTCAAGAGACCCAGTACTTC.

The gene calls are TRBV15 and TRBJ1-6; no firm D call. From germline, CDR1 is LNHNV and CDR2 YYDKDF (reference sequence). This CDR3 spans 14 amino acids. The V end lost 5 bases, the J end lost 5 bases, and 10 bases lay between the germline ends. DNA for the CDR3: TGTGCCACCAGCCGTTGGCAGGATAATTCACCCCTCCACTTT. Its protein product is CATSRWQDNSPLHF.

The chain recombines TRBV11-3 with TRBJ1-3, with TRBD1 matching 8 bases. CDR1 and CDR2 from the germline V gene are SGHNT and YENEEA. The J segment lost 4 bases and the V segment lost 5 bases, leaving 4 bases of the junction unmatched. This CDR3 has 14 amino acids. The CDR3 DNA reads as TGTGCCAGCAGCCTCGGACAGGGAGGAAACACCATATATTTT. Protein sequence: CASSLGQGGNTIYF.

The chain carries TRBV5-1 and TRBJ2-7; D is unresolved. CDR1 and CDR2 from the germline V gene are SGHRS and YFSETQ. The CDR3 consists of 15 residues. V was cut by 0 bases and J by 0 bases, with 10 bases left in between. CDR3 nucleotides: TGCGCCAGCAGCTTGGCTTCGGGTAGCTCCTACGAGCAGTACTTC. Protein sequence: CASSLASGSSYEQYF.

CDR3: CASSRRQGEDLHYGYTF. The DNA for the CDR3 is TGTGCCAGCAGCCGTAGACAGGGAGAGGACCTTCACTATGGCTACACCTTC. The chain employs TRBV7-9 and TRBJ1-2; TRBD1 matches at 7 bases. J gave up 3 bases and V 5 bases, and 15 bases lay outside the gene matches. CDR1 and CDR2 (germline): SEHNR, FQNEAQ (reference sequence). The CDR3 has 17 residues.

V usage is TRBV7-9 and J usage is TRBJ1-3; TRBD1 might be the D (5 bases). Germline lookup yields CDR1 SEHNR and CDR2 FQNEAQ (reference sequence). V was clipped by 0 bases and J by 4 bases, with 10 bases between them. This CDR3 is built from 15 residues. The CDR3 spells CASSLAMGPGNTIYF. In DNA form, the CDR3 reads TGTGCCAGCAGCTTAGCAATGGGGCCGGGAAACACCATATATTTT.

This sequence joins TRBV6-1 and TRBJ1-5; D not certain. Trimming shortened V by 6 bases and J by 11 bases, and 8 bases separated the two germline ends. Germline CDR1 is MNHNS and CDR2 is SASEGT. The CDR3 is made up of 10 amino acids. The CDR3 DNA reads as TGTGCCAGCAGGGAGCTTACCCAGCATTTT. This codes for CASRELTQHF.

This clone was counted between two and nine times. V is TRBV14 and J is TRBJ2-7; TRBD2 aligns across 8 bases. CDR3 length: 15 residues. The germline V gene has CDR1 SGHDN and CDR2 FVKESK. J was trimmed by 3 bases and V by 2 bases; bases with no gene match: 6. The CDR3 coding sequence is TGTGCCAGCAGCCAAACTAGCGGTGGGGTCTACGAGCAGTACTTC. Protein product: CASSQTSGGVYEQYF.

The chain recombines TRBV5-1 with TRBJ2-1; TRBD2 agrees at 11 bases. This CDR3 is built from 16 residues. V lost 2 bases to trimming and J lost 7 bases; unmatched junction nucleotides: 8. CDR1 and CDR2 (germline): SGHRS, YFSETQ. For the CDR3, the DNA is TGCGCCAGCAGCTTCGTAGCGGGGGGGCCTCGGAATGAGCAGTTCTTC. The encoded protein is CASSFVAGGPRNEQFF.

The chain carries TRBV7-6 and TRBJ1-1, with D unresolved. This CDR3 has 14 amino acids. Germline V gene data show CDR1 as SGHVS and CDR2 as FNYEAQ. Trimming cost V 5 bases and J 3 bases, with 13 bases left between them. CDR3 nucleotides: TGTGCCAGCAGCCCCCCGCACCGGGACACTGAAGCTTTCTTT. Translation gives CASSPPHRDTEAFF.

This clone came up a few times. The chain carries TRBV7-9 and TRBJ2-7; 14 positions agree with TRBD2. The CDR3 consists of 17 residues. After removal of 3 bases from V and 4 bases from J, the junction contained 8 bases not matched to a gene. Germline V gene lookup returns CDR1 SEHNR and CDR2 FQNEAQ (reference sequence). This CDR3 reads CASSFRGRTSGRYEQYF. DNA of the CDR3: TGTGCCAGCAGCTTCAGGGGGAGGACTAGCGGGAGGTACGAGCAGTACTTC.